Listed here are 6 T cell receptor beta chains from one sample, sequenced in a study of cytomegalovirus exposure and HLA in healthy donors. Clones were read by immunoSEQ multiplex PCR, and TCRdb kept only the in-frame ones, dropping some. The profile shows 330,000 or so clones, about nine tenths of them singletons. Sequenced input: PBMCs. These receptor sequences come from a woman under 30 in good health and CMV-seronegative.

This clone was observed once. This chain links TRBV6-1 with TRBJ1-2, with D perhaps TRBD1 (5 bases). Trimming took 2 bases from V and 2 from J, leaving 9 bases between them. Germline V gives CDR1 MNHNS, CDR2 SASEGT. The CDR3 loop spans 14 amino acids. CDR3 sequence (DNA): TGTGCCAGCAGTGAACGGTACAGGAACTATGGCTACACCTTC. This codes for CASSERYRNYGYTF.

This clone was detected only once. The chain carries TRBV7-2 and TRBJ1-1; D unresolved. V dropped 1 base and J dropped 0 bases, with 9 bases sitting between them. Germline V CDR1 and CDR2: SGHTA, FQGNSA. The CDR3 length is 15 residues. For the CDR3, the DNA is TGTGCCAGCAGCTTAGTCCACAGACTGAACACTGAAGCTTTCTTT. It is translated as CASSLVHRLNTEAFF.

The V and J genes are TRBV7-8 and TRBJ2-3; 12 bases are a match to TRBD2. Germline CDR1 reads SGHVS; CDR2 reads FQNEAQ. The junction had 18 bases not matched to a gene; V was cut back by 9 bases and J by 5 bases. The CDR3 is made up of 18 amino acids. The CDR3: CASSLGASGRALRDTQYF. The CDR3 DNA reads TGTGCCAGTTCGTTGGGGGCTAGCGGGAGGGCCCTCAGAGATACGCAGTATTTT.

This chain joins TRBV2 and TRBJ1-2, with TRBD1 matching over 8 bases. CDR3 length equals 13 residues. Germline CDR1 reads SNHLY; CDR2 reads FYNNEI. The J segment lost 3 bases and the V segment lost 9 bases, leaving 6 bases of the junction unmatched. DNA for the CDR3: TGTGCCAGTGCTCAGGGGGCCTACTATGGCTACACCTTC. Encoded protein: CASAQGAYYGYTF.

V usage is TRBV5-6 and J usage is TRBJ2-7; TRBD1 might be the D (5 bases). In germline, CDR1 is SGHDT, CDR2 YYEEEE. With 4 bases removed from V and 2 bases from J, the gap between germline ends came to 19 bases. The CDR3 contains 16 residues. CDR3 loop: CASSGIRQTLTYEQYF. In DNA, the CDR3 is TGTGCCAGCAGCGGCATACGACAGACCCTTACCTACGAGCAGTACTTC.

DNA for the CDR3: TGTGCCAGCAGTTTAGTGGGGCCCCCGGGCCCTTACAATGAGCAGTTCTTC. This gives the protein CASSLVGPPGPYNEQFF. The J gene is TRBJ2-1, the V gene TRBV27; D may be TRBD1 (5 bases). V was pared by 2 bases and J by 4 bases, with 18 bases between. Germline V gene data show CDR1 as MNHEY and CDR2 as SMNVEV (reference sequence). CDR3 length: 17 amino acids.